A single sample is the source of the 17 T cell receptor beta chains below, sequenced in a study of cytomegalovirus exposure and HLA in healthy donors. PCR employed 60 Vbeta and 13 Jbeta primers. Only in-frame clones appear in the TCRdb table, and some are missing; sequencing was by immunoSEQ multiplex PCR. The sample consists of about 250,000 clones, over 90% of them appearing once. The sequencing sample was made of PBMCs. Source of these receptors: a girl aged 2 to 9 in good health and CMV-seronegative.

V and J are TRBV6-5 and TRBJ1-2; a weak D match, TRBD1 (6 bases). CDR3 size: 14 residues. CDR1 and CDR2 (germline): MNHEY, SVGAGI. V lost 5 bases to trimming and J lost 6 bases, with 16 bases between them. The CDR3 is CASSRGQSSDGYTF. CDR3 nucleotide sequence: TGTGCCAGCAGTAGAGGACAGTCCTCCGATGGCTACACCTTC.

This clone showed up just once. This chain joins TRBV30 and TRBJ1-1; D is ambiguous. The V and J ends lost 3 bases and 4 bases respectively, with 12 bases between them. Germline V gene data show CDR1 as GTSNPN and CDR2 as SVGIG (reference sequence). The length of the CDR3 is 13 residues. Written as DNA, the CDR3 is TGTGCCTGGAGAAACTATGTGAGCACTGAAGCTTTCTTT. This gives the protein CAWRNYVSTEAFF.

The chain uses TRBV6-5 and TRBJ1-5; 9 bases are shared with TRBD1. J was trimmed by 3 bases and V by 6 bases; bases with no gene match: 6. This CDR3 has 15 residues. Germline CDR1 reads MNHEY; CDR2 reads SVGAGI. The CDR3 here is CASRSDRGFNQPQHF. DNA for the CDR3: TGTGCCAGCAGGTCGGACAGGGGATTCAATCAGCCCCAGCATTTT.

The chain has TRBV5-8 and TRBJ1-6; maybe TRBD1 (6 bases). V shed 5 bases and J shed 0 bases, with 12 bases lying between them. In germline, CDR1 is SGHTS, CDR2 YDEGEE. The CDR3 consists of 16 residues. Here the CDR3 DNA reads TGTGCCAGCAGTCCTGGACAGAGCTCCTATAATTCACCCCTCCACTTT. Residues: CASSPGQSSYNSPLHF. The whole variable domain, filled in from reference TRBV5-8 and TRBJ1-6, reads EAGVTQSPTHLIKTRGQQATLRCSPISGHTSVYWYQQALGLGLQFLLWYDEGEERNRGNFPPRFSGRQFPNYSSELNVNALELEDSALYLCASSPGQSSYNSPLHFGNGTRLTVT.

The chain has TRBV5-1 and TRBJ1-5; D call uncertain. V was clipped by 2 bases and J by 4 bases, with 10 bases between them. CDR3 length equals 14 residues. Germline CDR1 is SGHRS and CDR2 is YFSETQ. The CDR3 region is CASSLGADNQPQHF. The CDR3 bases are TGCGCCAGCAGCTTAGGAGCTGATAATCAGCCCCAGCATTTT.

Note on this clone: The same CDR3 also results from other DNA sequences found in this sample. The chain carries TRBV20-1 and TRBJ2-7; the D gene is possibly TRBD1 (5 bases). The CDR3 is 11 amino acids. Deletions cut 1 base from V and 7 bases from J, with 8 bases between. The germline gives CDR1 DFQATT, CDR2 SNEGSKA (reference sequence). DNA for the CDR3: TGCAGTGCTAGAGTTCAGGGAGAGCAGTACTTC. Translated, it gives CSARVQGEQYF.

The chain combines TRBV19 with TRBJ2-2; 12 bases line up with TRBD1. Per the germline V gene, CDR1 is LNHDA and CDR2 is SQIVND (reference sequence). Trimming took 6 bases from V and 8 from J; bases not matched to a gene: 4. The CDR3 is 14 residues long. The CDR3 here is CASRGQGATGELFF. CDR3 nucleotides: TGTGCCAGTAGGGGACAGGGGGCTACGGGGGAGCTGTTTTTT.

This clone was counted once. This chain uses TRBV7-9 with TRBJ1-5; 9 bases are shared with TRBD1. The CDR3 contains 15 residues. V was pared by 0 bases and J by 6 bases, with 3 bases of the junction left unmatched. Germline V CDR1 and CDR2: SEHNR, FQNEAQ (reference sequence). The CDR3 reads CASSLAGQGLQPQHF. In nucleotides, the CDR3 is TGTGCCAGCAGCTTAGCGGGACAGGGTCTTCAGCCCCAGCATTTT.

The chain is built from TRBV4-2 and TRBJ2-1; D is possibly TRBD2 (6 bases). The V end lost 3 bases, the J end lost 2 bases, and 17 bases lay between the germline ends. There are 17 residues in the CDR3. Germline lookup yields CDR1 LGHNA and CDR2 YNFKEQ. The CDR3 protein is CASSQAVGGAAYNEQFF. The CDR3 coding sequence is TGTGCCAGCAGCCAGGCCGTTGGCGGGGCCGCCTACAATGAGCAGTTCTTC.

V and J are TRBV2 and TRBJ2-1; 7 bases fit TRBD1. The CDR3 length is 14 residues. J lost 7 bases, V lost 4 bases, and 7 bases had no gene match. Germline-derived CDR1 and CDR2 are SNHLY and FYNNEI. CDR3 region: CASSVQGMGNEQFF. In DNA, the CDR3 is TGTGCCAGCAGTGTACAGGGGATGGGGAATGAGCAGTTCTTC.

The rearrangement joins TRBV7-2 to TRBJ1-3; no clear D. This CDR3 has 17 amino acids. Germline-derived CDR1 and CDR2 are SGHTA and FQGNSA. Trimming removed 1 base from V and 0 bases from J, with 13 bases in between. CDR3 sequence: CASSLVGEPSSGNTIYF. The CDR3 nucleotides are TGTGCCAGCAGCTTAGTAGGAGAGCCGAGCTCTGGAAACACCATATATTTT.

The J gene is TRBJ1-2, the V gene TRBV11-1, with TRBD1 identical over 7 bases. From germline, CDR1 is SGHAT and CDR2 FQDESV (reference sequence). The CDR3 length is 14 residues. With 3 bases clipped from V and 6 bases from J, the junction kept 7 bases outside the gene matches. The CDR3 here is CASSLGQPRDGYTF. DNA of the CDR3: TGTGCCAGCAGCTTGGGACAGCCAAGGGATGGCTACACCTTC.

This clone was recorded a few times. V gene TRBV11-3 combines with J gene TRBJ2-1, with 10 bases identical to TRBD2. The V and J ends lost 2 bases and 4 bases, in that order; junction bases with no gene match: 5. Germline V CDR1 and CDR2: SGHNT, YENEEA. The CDR3 sequence is 16 residues long. The CDR3 DNA follows: TGTGCCAGCAGCTTAAGCCCAGCGGGGGGGTACAATGAGCAGTTCTTC. Translated, it gives CASSLSPAGGYNEQFF.

As concerns this clone: At one boundary the junction diverges from the germline segment, which might be a read error. The J gene is TRBJ2-5, the V gene TRBV7-7, with 8 bases identical to TRBD1. The germline CDR1 and CDR2 sequences are SSHAT and FNYEAQ (reference sequence). The CDR3 extends over 14 amino acids. CDR3: CASSRQGSKETQYF. The CDR3 coding sequence is TGTGCTAGCAGCAGACAGGGGAGTAAGGAGACCCAGTACTTC.

The V call is TRBV2, the J call TRBJ2-3; 12 bases are shared with TRBD2. Per germline, CDR1 SNHLY and CDR2 FYNNEI. Trimming at V came to 5 bases and at J to 4 bases, leaving 10 bases not matched to a gene. CDR3 length: 17 residues. CDR3 in DNA: TGTGCCAGCAGTCAGTCCCTAGCGGGGGGGCTGTCAGATACGCAGTATTTT. As protein: CASSQSLAGGLSDTQYF.

The chain combines TRBV5-1 with TRBJ2-1, with 11 bases that match TRBD2. The V and J ends lost 1 base and 9 bases, in that order; junction bases with no gene match: 6. CDR3 length: 15 amino acids. Germline V lookup: CDR1 SGHRS, CDR2 YFSETQ. CDR3 coding DNA: TGCGCCAGCAGCTTGCAACTAGCGGGGGTGGGTGAGCAGTTCTTC. It specifies CASSLQLAGVGEQFF.

This clone was recorded once. The DNA is omitted, as the CDR3 cannot be located on it reliably, and the CDR3 follows TCRdb's listing. This chain links TRBV27 with TRBJ1-3. Including both end residues, the CDR3 is 17 amino acids long. Germline assignment: CDR1 MNHEY and CDR2 SMNVEV (reference sequence). The CDR3 sequence is CASSTSGRLSSGNTIYF.